What follows describes a single T cell receptor beta chain. No cognate antigen has been identified for it. No much larger clone exists at a distance of one base, and base qualities are not known. These data are taken from a study of Graves' ophthalmopathy and Graves' hyperthyroidism (dated by TCRdb to 2016 to 2019). A note on the overall study: Peripheral blood was collected before any treatment was given, at the time of initial diagnosis. An independent validation cohort comprised around 20 hyperthyroidism patients and 15 to 17 patients who later progressed from hyperthyroidism to ophthalmopathy. To tell Graves' ophthalmopathy apart from Graves' hyperthyroidism, and to predict which patients would progress to ophthalmopathy, the study relied on TCR beta repertoire signatures. To explore V-J signatures that separate ophthalmopathy from hyperthyroidism, a discovery set of more than 95 patients was enrolled, consisting of approximately 44 with ophthalmopathy and fewer than 60 with stable hyperthyroidism. In total, over 130 blood samples were TCR-sequenced: roughly 45 ophthalmopathy, under 85 hyperthyroidism and roughly 17 hyperthyroidism-to-ophthalmopathy patients. In about six hyperthyroidism patients, T-cell repertoires of thyroid tissue and blood were compared. Following sample collection, hyperthyroidism patients were given methimazole at a starting dose of 30 mg daily, and ophthalmopathy patients were given high-dose intravenous methylprednisolone.

Beyond this particular receptor, the publication reports: In validation, the model predicted ophthalmopathy progression with 55% to 71% sensitivity and 72.22% specificity; eleven to twelve predicted patients were CT-confirmed with GO in a median of around 6 months. Among expanded thyroid clonotypes with frequency above 0.001, most also showed up in blood, which suggests that blood repertoires may reflect the thyroid immune response. Sample size was not statistically predetermined, and group allocation was not concealed from the investigators. In cross-validation, the 13-signature model distinguished ophthalmopathy from stable hyperthyroidism with approximately 90% sensitivity and around 81% specificity, and in the test set the corresponding values were about 80% and 75%.

V is pared back by 4 bases and J by 0 bases, with 13 bases lying between the germline termini. Looking up the germline V gene (reference sequence) yields CDR1 DFQATT and CDR2 SNEGSKA. The CDR3 runs 14 residues from the cysteine to the phenylalanine. Only the CDR3 DNA is retained, 42 bases long and in frame from the first base. A patient counted as having stable hyperthyroidism if there was no progression to ophthalmopathy within 18 months of follow-up. Hyperthyroidism patients were newly diagnosed, with disease duration under 2 months, and aged 18 to 65 years. Patients were excluded if they had other autoimmune diseases, uncontrolled infections, pregnancy or lactation. Diagnosis relied on clinical symptoms, serum thyroxine, TRAb, thyroid ultrasound and orbital computed tomography. PBMCs were isolated from 10 ml of fresh peripheral blood by Ficoll-Paque density gradient centrifugation. Trizol reagent was used to extract the total RNA, and its quality was then checked on an Agilent 2100 Bioanalyzer.

TCR beta CDR3 regions were amplified from RNA transcripts for repertoire sequencing. A first-round RT-PCR used HTBI primers with the Qiagen OneStep RT-PCR kit, followed by a second-round multiplex PCR, size selection and purification. Sequencing of the libraries was carried out on an Illumina HiSeq2000 in paired-end mode with 100 bp reads. The study's processing was this. Reads were processed with SOAPnuke, discarding reads with adapters, uncalled bases, mean Phred below 15, or no exact constant-primer or identifier match. COPE v1.2.5 was used to merge high-quality paired reads. Unique nucleotide sequences were defined as clonotypes and aligned to IMGT TRB V, D and J references using MiTCR v1.1. The analysis was limited to V-J combinations with a frequency above 0.0001, which together covered 99% to 99.2% of the repertoires. A TCR clonal expansion and chaos score per V-J combination was defined as the ratio of F50 clonal expansion to chaos observed in the TCRdist matrix. Welch's t-statistics and random forest were used to reduce the features to 10 to 15 V-J combinations, which were then used as input to a naive Bayes classifier. The similarity between thyroid and blood repertoires was quantified using the Morisita-Horn index. TCRdb passed the public sequencing reads through fastp at Q25 and MiXCR, retaining productive beta sequences. Every CDR3 protein is listed once, alongside the most common genes and DNA of its rows. TCRdb assigned the V and J calls; the authors' analysis was not used. A total of roughly 400,000 distinct CDR3 sequences appear in this sample, about 18% of them only once. In total, the top ten clones hold 2.4% of the sample.

Sequencing used peripheral blood. The receptor was isolated from an adult woman with stable Graves' hyperthyroidism. The chain is made from TRBV20-1 and TRBJ2-7, with no confidently assigned D gene. The nucleotide sequence is given as TGCAGTGCTAAATTTTTACCGAGCTCCTACGAGCAGTACTTC. Translated, this is CSAKFLPSSYEQYF.